This entry lists 18 T cell receptor beta chains sequenced from one sample in a study of shared clonotypes between healthy human individuals. Data came from immunoSEQ multiplex PCR; TCRdb stores just in-frame clones and leaves some out. The table lists a few million clones, approximately 90% of them singletons. Sequences were obtained from naive CD4+ T cells sorted from blood. Documented subset: CD45RA+ positively selected. These receptors were collected from a man younger than 35 in good health.

The chain has TRBV6-6 and TRBJ2-5, with D perhaps being TRBD1 or TRBD2 (5 bases each). V was clipped by 5 bases and J by 2 bases, with 15 bases between them. From germline, CDR1 is MNHNY and CDR2 SVGAGI (reference sequence). The CDR3 runs 15 residues. CDR3 amino acids: CASSPLGVQQETQYF. CDR3 sequence (DNA): TGTGCCAGCAGTCCCCTGGGGGTTCAACAAGAGACCCAGTACTTC.

The chain has TRBV5-1 and TRBJ2-1; D gene unclear. Germline CDR1 SGHRS, CDR2 YFSETQ. Trimming took off 0 bases at V and 7 bases at J, with 14 bases between the two ends. The CDR3 totals 15 residues. CDR3 bases: TGCGCCAGCAGCTTGGCGGACCCCCAGTGGAATGAGCAGTTCTTC. This translates into CASSLADPQWNEQFF.

This chain uses TRBV5-1 with TRBJ2-2; no clear D gene. The germline V gene has CDR1 SGHRS and CDR2 YFSETQ. The CDR3 runs to 15 residues. V lost 4 bases to trimming and J lost 6 bases, with 16 bases between them. In nucleotides, the CDR3 is TGCGCCAGCAGCCCTCAAGCCAGTGGACCCGGGGAGCTGTTTTTT. This codes for CASSPQASGPGELFF. The full variable domain, completed using reference TRBV5-1 and TRBJ2-2, is KAGVTQTPRYLIKTRGQQVTLSCSPISGHRSVSWYQQTPGQGLQFLFEYFSETQRNKGNFPGRFSGRQFSNSRSEMNVSTLELGDSALYLCASSPQASGPGELFFGEGSRLTVL.

The rearrangement links TRBV5-4 to TRBJ1-6; D unresolved. The germline V gene has CDR1 SGHNT and CDR2 YYREEE (reference sequence). V lost 4 bases and J lost 5, with 13 bases in between. The CDR3 loop spans 15 amino acids. The DNA for the CDR3 is TGTGCCAGCAGCGTTCGGTCCTTAAATAATTCACCCCTCCACTTT. It translates to CASSVRSLNNSPLHF.

The chain has TRBV18 and TRBJ2-7, with TRBD2 matching 12 bases. V was pared by 6 bases and J by 7 bases, with 10 bases of the junction left unmatched. Germline V gene lookup returns CDR1 KGHSH and CDR2 LQKENI. This CDR3 comprises 15 residues. CDR3 nucleotide sequence: TGTGCCAGCTCGTCCCGACTAGCGGGAGTGGGTGAGCAGTACTTC. Encoded protein: CASSSRLAGVGEQYF.

This rearrangement joins TRBV7-2 to TRBJ1-2; 10 positions match TRBD1. The length of the CDR3 is 15 residues. V shed 1 base, J shed 3 bases, and the junction held 2 bases outside the gene matches. The germline V gene has CDR1 SGHTA and CDR2 FQGNSA. The CDR3 here is CASSLGDRGDYGYTF. The CDR3 DNA sequence: TGTGCCAGCAGCTTAGGGGACAGGGGAGACTATGGCTACACCTTC. Looking up the rest from reference TRBV7-2 and TRBJ1-2 gives the full variable domain: GAGVSQSPSNKVTEKGKDVELRCDPISGHTALYWYRQSLGQGLEFLIYFQGNSAPDKSGLPSDRFSAERTGGSVSTLTIQRTQQEDSAVYLCASSLGDRGDYGYTFGSGTRLTVV.

This CDR3 is CSAGGVEQYF. As DNA, the CDR3 is TGCAGTGCTGGAGGGGTCGAGCAGTACTTC. V is TRBV20-1 and J is TRBJ2-7, with a tentative D call TRBD2 (6 bases). This CDR3 region has 10 residues. Per germline, CDR1 DFQATT and CDR2 SNEGSKA (reference sequence). Deletions cut 5 bases from V and 6 bases from J, with 8 bases between.

The chain uses TRBV7-9 and TRBJ2-5; the D call may be TRBD1 or TRBD2 (5 bases each). The CDR3 covers 12 residues. The germline V and J ends were trimmed by 1 base and 11 bases, with 11 bases remaining between them. CDR1 and CDR2 from the germline V gene are SEHNR and FQNEAQ (reference sequence). The CDR3 is CASSLDGAKQYF. The CDR3 DNA follows: TGTGCCAGCAGCTTAGACGGGGCTAAGCAGTACTTC.

The chain joins TRBV5-1 to TRBJ2-3; maybe TRBD2 (5 bases). V was cut by 2 bases and J by 0 bases, with 10 bases left in between. Germline CDR1 reads SGHRS; CDR2 reads YFSETQ. The CDR3 spans 15 residues. CDR3 amino acids: CASSFRGGSTDTQYF. Written as DNA, the CDR3 is TGCGCCAGCAGCTTCCGAGGAGGAAGCACAGATACGCAGTATTTT.

V gene TRBV5-8 combines with J gene TRBJ2-7; D perhaps matches TRBD2 (5 bases). Germline-derived CDR1 and CDR2 are SGHTS and YDEGEE. This CDR3 has 12 residues. V gave up 4 bases and J gave up 4 bases, with 9 bases separating them. CDR3 bases: TGTGCCAGCAGCCGGGAATCTTACGAGCAGTACTTC. It encodes CASSRESYEQYF.

The V and J genes are TRBV6-1 and TRBJ1-5; no definite D call. In germline, CDR1 is MNHNS, CDR2 SASEGT. Trimming pared 8 bases from V and 7 bases from J, leaving 15 bases between. The CDR3 is 13 amino acids. CDR3 nucleotide sequence: TGTGCCAGCTCCTTGTTAATGGGCCAGCCCCAGCATTTT. Its protein is CASSLLMGQPQHF.

This chain joins TRBV9 and TRBJ1-4; TRBD1 aligns across 9 bases. Germline CDR1 is SGDLS and CDR2 is YYNGEE. CDR3 length: 15 residues. The V segment lost 3 bases and the J segment 8 bases; nucleotides outside the gene matches: 8. CDR3 sequence reads: CASSAGTGLREKLFF. The CDR3 nucleotides read TGTGCCAGCAGCGCCGGGACAGGGCTAAGAGAAAAACTGTTTTTT.

As to this clone: Additional DNA sequences in this sample encode the identical CDR3. This chain joins TRBV7-2 and TRBJ1-2; 9 bases match TRBD1. Germline loops: CDR1 SGHTA, CDR2 FQGNSA. Losses at the gene ends were 1 base for V and 1 base for J; bases not matched to a gene: 1. The CDR3 extends over 15 amino acids. The CDR3 protein is CASSLEGQGNYGYTF. The CDR3 DNA reads TGTGCCAGCAGCTTAGAGGGACAGGGTAACTATGGCTACACCTTC.

This chain uses TRBV7-3 with TRBJ1-5, with D perhaps matching TRBD1 (6 bases). Trimming left V 5 bases short and J 4 bases short, with 9 bases between. The CDR3 runs to 13 residues. Per germline, CDR1 SGHTA and CDR2 FQGTGA. The CDR3 spells CASSRGGNQPQHF. The CDR3 nucleotides are TGTGCCAGCAGCCGAGGGGGTAATCAGCCCCAGCATTTT.

This chain joins TRBV5-1 and TRBJ2-1; weak D call: TRBD2 (6 bases). The CDR3 sequence is 15 residues long. Germline V CDR1 and CDR2: SGHRS, YFSETQ. The germline V and J ends were trimmed by 0 bases and 2 bases, with 9 bases remaining between them. DNA for the CDR3: TGCGCCAGCAGCTTGGAGGCGGGACCCTACAATGAGCAGTTCTTC. This sequence encodes CASSLEAGPYNEQFF.

The chain recombines TRBV18 with TRBJ1-4, with TRBD1 matching over 7 bases. The ends lost 6 bases at V and 8 bases at J; junction bases unmatched: 15. In germline, CDR1 is KGHSH, CDR2 LQKENI. The length of the CDR3 is 16 residues. The CDR3 is CASSLRREQGREKLFF. CDR3 DNA sequence: TGTGCCAGCTCGCTCCGACGGGAACAGGGGAGGGAAAAACTGTTTTTT.

The chain is built from TRBV6-1 and TRBJ1-2; a possible D gene is TRBD1 (5 bases). The CDR3 covers 12 residues. Germline loops: CDR1 MNHNS, CDR2 SASEGT. The V gene lost 1 base and the J gene lost 12 bases, with 12 bases spanning the gap. The CDR3 region is CASSEGWRTHTF. The DNA of the CDR3 is TGTGCCAGCAGTGAAGGTTGGAGGACACACACCTTC.

A single count supports this clone. The gene calls are TRBV10-1 and TRBJ1-5; weak D call: TRBD1 (5 bases). Germline CDR1 is WNHNN and CDR2 is SYGVQD (reference sequence). Trimming took off 6 bases at V and 7 bases at J, with 13 bases between the two ends. The CDR3 consists of 13 residues. CDR3: CASRFGAWQPQHF. CDR3 in DNA: TGCGCCAGCAGGTTCGGGGCCTGGCAGCCCCAGCATTTT.